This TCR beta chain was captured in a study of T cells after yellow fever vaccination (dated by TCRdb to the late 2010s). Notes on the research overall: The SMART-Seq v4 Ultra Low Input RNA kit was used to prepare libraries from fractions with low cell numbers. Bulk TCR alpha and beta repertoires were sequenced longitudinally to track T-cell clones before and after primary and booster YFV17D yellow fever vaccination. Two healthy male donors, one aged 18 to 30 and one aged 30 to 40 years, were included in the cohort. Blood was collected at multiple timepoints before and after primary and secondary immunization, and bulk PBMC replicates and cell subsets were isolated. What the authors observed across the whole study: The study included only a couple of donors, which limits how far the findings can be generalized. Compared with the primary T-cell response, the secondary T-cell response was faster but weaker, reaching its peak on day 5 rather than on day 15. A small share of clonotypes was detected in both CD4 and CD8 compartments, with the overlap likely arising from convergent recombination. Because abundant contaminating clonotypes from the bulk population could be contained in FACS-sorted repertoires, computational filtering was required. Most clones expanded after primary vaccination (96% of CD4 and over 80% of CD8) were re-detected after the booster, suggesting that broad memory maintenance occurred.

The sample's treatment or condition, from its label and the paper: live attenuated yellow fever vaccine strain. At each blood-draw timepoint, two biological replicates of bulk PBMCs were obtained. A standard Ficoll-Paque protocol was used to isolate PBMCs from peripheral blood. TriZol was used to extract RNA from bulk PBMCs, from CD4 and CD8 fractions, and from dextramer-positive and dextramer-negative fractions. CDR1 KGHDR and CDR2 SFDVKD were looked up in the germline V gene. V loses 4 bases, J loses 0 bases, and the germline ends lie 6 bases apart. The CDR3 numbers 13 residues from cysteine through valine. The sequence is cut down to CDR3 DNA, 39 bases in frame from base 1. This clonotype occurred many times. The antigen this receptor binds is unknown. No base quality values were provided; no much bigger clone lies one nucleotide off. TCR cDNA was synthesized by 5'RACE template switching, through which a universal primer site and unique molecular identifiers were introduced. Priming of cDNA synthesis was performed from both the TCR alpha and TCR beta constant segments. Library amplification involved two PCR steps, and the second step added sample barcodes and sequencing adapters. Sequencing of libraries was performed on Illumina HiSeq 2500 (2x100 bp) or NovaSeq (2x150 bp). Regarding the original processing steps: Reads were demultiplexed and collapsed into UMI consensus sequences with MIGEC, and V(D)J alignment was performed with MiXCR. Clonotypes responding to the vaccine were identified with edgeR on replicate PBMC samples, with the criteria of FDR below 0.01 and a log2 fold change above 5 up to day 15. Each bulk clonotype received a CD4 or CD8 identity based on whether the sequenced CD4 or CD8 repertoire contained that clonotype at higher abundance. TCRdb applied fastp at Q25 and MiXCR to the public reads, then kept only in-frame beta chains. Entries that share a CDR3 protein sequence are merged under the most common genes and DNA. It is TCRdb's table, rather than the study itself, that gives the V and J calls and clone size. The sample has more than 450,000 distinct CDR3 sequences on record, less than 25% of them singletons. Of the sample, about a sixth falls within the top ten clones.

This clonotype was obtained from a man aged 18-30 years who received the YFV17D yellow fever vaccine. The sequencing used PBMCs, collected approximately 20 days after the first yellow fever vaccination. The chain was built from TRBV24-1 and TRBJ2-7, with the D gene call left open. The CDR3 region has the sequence CATSEHSSYEQYV. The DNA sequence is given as TGTGCCACCAGTGAGCACAGCTCCTACGAGCAGTACGTC.